A selection of T cell receptor beta chains follows, all from one sample in a study of blood T cell repertoires in COVID-19. The method was immunoSEQ multiplex PCR; TCRdb's version includes in-frame clones alone and lacks a portion of them. This sample has more than 250,000 clones; over 75% occur once, and the top ten carry 7.5% to 9%. Sequencing used peripheral blood. The source is a human donor in a cohort sampled during active COVID-19. Both conserved end residues are trimmed from each CDR3. Clone size is shown for a subset of rows, as once, few, many or a class of expanded clone.

clone_size,j_call,v_call,cdr3_aa
.,TRBJ2-1,TRBV24-1,ATSDPGTRSEQF
.,TRBJ2-3,TRBV11-2,ASSYDRGLTDTQY
.,TRBJ1-4,TRBV27,ASSPRRTGTEKLF
.,TRBJ1-3,TRBV19,ASSMGTSYAGNTIY
.,TRBJ1-3,TRBV5-1,ASSLVVTGLSGNTIY
.,TRBJ2-1,TRBV7-6,ASSLAGPPGNEQF
.,TRBJ1-4,TRBV2,ASSELGQGASEKLF
few,TRBJ1-2,TRBV27,ASRDRATYGYT
.,TRBJ2-1,TRBV5-1,ASSISGGAFNEQF
.,TRBJ2-3,TRBV10-2,ASRRLAGGRPADTQY
.,TRBJ2-7,TRBV6-5,ASSYGREVHYEQY
.,TRBJ1-4,TRBV6-5,ASSHQTDPEKLF
few,TRBJ2-3,TRBV5-4,AIQRPGADTQY
.,TRBJ2-2,TRBV19,ASSLDRINTGELF
.,TRBJ2-7,TRBV5-1,ASSTRQGTGYEQY
once,TRBJ2-3,TRBV9,ASRGGLSTDTQY
.,TRBJ1-1,TRBV7-9,AINGVDTEAF
.,TRBJ1-2,TRBV10-3,AIQMTGGLDGYT
few,TRBJ2-1,TRBV21-1,ASSKDLVLAGYNEQF
.,TRBJ1-1,TRBV5-4,ASSLGGGASEAF
.,TRBJ2-2,TRBV5-1,ASSFGGLAGTGELF
.,TRBJ2-3,TRBV5-1,ASSWDSPDTQY
.,TRBJ1-1,TRBV5-4,ASSLPNRGGNTEAF
.,TRBJ2-4,TRBV5-1,ASSFRQGSDIQY
.,TRBJ1-1,TRBV5-6,ASSLDLGPGAF
.,TRBJ2-7,TRBV6-6,ASPSSEQY
.,TRBJ2-5,TRBV7-8,ASSLHWQETQY
.,TRBJ2-7,TRBV7-2,ASSRLVSSYEQY
.,TRBJ2-7,TRBV2,ASTRTGGYEQY
.,TRBJ1-2,TRBV6-1,ASSEAGTGAGDGYT
.,TRBJ2-6,TRBV5-6,ASSWGAGANVLT
.,TRBJ2-3,TRBV3-1/TRBV3-2,ATRGSGATDTQY
.,TRBJ2-1,TRBV27,ASSPLLRSYNEQF
.,TRBJ1-2,TRBV29-1,SVVGQGKLDGYT
.,TRBJ2-1,TRBV27,ASIYRGGLSWNEQF
.,TRBJ2-1,TRBV18,ASSGRSGGSYNEQF
.,TRBJ2-7,TRBV15,ATSREESYEQY
.,TRBJ2-7,TRBV2,ASGERQEVYEQY
.,TRBJ2-1,TRBV9,ASSVATGLAANEQF
once,TRBJ1-4,TRBV15,ATSRDRTAEKLF
.,TRBJ2-1,TRBV4-3,ASSRSVRQAADNEQF
.,TRBJ2-1,TRBV2,ASSDGSGGNEQF
.,TRBJ2-3,TRBV11-2,ASSLDWRAGGLTDTQY
once,TRBJ1-2,TRBV19,ASSTSPGQAYGYT
once,TRBJ2-1,TRBV7-2,ASSLGTGGAYNEQF
once,TRBJ1-6,TRBV11-2,ASSLLPDRGYSPLH
.,TRBJ2-5,TRBV6-6,ASKLAGGQETQY
.,TRBJ2-5,TRBV5-3,ARSRVTKRDTQETQY
.,TRBJ1-4,TRBV5-4,ASSLGQDNEKLF
.,TRBJ1-1,TRBV24-1,ATSDSGRSTEAF
.,TRBJ1-1,TRBV6-5,ASSTRGGNTEAF
.,TRBJ2-5,TRBV11-2,ASSLAGTLWETQY
few,TRBJ1-1,TRBV5-1,ASSLTGQNTEAF
.,TRBJ2-5,TRBV27,ASSLFGGWETQY
once,TRBJ2-7,TRBV27,ASSLSGHSFYEQY
.,TRBJ2-7,TRBV5-1,ASTNPGLVSYEQY
once,TRBJ1-5,TRBV7-8,ASSLTDYNQPQH
.,TRBJ1-6,TRBV6-5,ASSRPPLGGSPLH
.,TRBJ2-1,TRBV6-5,ASIRGQQTYNEQF
.,TRBJ1-2,TRBV20-1,SARHRQD